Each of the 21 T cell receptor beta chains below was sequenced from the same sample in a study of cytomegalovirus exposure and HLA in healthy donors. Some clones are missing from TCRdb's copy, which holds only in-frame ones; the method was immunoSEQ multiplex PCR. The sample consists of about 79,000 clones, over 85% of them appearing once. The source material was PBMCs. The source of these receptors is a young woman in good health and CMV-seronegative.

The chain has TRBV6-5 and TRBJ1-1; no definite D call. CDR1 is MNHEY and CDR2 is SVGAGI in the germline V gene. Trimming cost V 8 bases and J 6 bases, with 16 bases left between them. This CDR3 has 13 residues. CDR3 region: CASFIESPPEAFF. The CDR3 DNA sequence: TGTGCCAGCTTTATTGAGTCTCCCCCTGAAGCTTTCTTT.

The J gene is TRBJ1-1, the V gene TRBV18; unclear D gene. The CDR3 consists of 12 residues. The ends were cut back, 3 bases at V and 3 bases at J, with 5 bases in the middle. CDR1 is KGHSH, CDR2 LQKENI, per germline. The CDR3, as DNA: TGTGCCAGCTCACCGGCCTACACTGAAGCTTTCTTT. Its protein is CASSPAYTEAFF.

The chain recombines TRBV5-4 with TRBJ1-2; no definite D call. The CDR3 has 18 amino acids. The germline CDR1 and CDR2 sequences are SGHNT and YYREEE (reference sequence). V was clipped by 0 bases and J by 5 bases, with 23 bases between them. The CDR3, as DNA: TGTGCCAGCAGCTTGGGAGGGTTTGGGTTCCTCGTAACTTATGGCTACACCTTC. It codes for CASSLGGFGFLVTYGYTF.

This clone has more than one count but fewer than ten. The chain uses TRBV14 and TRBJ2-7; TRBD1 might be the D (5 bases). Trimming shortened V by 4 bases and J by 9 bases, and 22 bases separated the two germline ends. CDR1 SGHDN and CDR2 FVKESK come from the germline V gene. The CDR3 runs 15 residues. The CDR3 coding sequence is TGTGCCAGCAGCCGCGCCGTTCAGGGTCCTGGCGGGCAGTACTTC. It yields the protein CASSRAVQGPGGQYF.

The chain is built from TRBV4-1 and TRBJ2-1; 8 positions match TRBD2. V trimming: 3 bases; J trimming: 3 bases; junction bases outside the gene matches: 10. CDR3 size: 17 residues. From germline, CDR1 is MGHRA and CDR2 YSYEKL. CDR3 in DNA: TGCGCCAGCAGCCACCGCAGCGGGGGACTCTACTACAATGAGCAGTTCTTC. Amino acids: CASSHRSGGLYYNEQFF.

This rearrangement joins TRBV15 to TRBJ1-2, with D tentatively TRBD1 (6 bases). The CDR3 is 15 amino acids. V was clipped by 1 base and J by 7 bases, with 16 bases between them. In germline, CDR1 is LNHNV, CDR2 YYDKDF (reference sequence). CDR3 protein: CATSRGPGGQSGYTF. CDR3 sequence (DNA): TGTGCCACCAGCAGAGGCCCTGGAGGACAGAGTGGCTACACCTTC.

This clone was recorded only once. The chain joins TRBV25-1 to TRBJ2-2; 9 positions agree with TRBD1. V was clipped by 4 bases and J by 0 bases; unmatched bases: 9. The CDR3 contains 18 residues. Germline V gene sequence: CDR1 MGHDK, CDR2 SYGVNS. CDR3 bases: TGTGCCAGCAGTGGAAACACAGGGGGCTCACCGAACACCGGGGAGCTGTTTTTT. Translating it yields CASSGNTGGSPNTGELFF.

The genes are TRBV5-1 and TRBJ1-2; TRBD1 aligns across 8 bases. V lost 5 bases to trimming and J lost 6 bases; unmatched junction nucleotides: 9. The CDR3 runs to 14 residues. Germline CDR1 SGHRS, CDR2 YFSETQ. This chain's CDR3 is CASRLTGTGNGYTF. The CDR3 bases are TGCGCCAGCAGATTAACCGGGACAGGAAATGGCTACACCTTC. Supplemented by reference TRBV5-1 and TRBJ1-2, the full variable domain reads KAGVTQTPRYLIKTRGQQVTLSCSPISGHRSVSWYQQTPGQGLQFLFEYFSETQRNKGNFPGRFSGRQFSNSRSEMNVSTLELGDSALYLCASRLTGTGNGYTFGSGTRLTVV.

The CDR3: CASSLTLSYNEQFF. The CDR3 coding sequence is TGTGCCAGCAGCTTGACACTCTCCTACAATGAGCAGTTCTTC. This chain uses TRBV7-2 with TRBJ2-1; unclear D gene. CDR1 and CDR2 (germline): SGHTA, FQGNSA. Trimming shortened V by 3 bases and J by 0 bases, and 6 bases separated the two germline ends. This CDR3 region has 14 residues. The full variable domain, its missing parts supplied by reference TRBV7-2 and TRBJ2-1, is GAGVSQSPSNKVTEKGKDVELRCDPISGHTALYWYRQSLGQGLEFLIYFQGNSAPDKSGLPSDRFSAERTGGSVSTLTIQRTQQEDSAVYLCASSLTLSYNEQFFGPGTRLTVL.

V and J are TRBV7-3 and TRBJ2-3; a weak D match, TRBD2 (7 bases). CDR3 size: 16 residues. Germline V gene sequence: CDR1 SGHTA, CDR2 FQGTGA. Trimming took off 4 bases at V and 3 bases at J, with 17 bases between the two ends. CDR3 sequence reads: CASSSSAGAGTDTQYF. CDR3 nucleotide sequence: TGTGCCAGCAGCTCGTCCGCGGGGGCTGGGACAGATACGCAGTATTTT.

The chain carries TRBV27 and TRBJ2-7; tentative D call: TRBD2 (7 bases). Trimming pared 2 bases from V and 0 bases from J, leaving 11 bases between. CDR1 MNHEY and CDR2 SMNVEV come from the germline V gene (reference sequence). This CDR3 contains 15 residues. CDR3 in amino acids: CASSLSGGASYEQYF. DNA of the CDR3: TGTGCCAGCAGTTTAAGTGGGGGGGCCTCCTACGAGCAGTACTTC.

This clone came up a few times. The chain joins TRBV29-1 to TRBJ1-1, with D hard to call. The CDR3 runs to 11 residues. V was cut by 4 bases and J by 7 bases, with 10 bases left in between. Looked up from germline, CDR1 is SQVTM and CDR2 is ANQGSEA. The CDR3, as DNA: TGCAGCGTTGGGTCAGCGGTTGAAGCTTTCTTT. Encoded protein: CSVGSAVEAFF.

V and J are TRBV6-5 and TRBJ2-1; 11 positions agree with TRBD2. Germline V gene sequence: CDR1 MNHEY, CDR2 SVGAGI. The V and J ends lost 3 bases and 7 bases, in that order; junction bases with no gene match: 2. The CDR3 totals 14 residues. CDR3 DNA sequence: TGTGCCAGCAGTTATTCTAGCGGGAGGAATGAGCAGTTCTTC. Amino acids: CASSYSSGRNEQFF.

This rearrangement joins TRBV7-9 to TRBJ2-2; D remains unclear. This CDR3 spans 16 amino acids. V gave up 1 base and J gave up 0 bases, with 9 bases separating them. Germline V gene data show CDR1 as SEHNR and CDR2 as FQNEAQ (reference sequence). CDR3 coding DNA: TGTGCCAGCAGCTTAGAGCCCTCCCCGAACACCGGGGAGCTGTTTTTT. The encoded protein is CASSLEPSPNTGELFF.

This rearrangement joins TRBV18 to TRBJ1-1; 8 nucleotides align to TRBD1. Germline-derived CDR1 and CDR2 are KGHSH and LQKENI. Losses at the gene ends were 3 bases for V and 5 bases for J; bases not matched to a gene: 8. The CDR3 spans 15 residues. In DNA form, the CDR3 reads TGTGCCAGCTCACCTGAGGACAGGGCTAGGACTGAAGCTTTCTTT. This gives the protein CASSPEDRARTEAFF.

CDR3 DNA sequence: TGTGCCAGCAGCTCGGACAGGGGGAATCGGCGCACTGAAGCTTTCTTT. Translation: CASSSDRGNRRTEAFF. The gene calls are TRBV7-9 and TRBJ1-1, with TRBD1 matching 10 bases. V dropped 4 bases and J dropped 4; count of bases not matched to a gene: 9. The CDR3 has 16 residues. CDR1 SEHNR and CDR2 FQNEAQ come from the germline V gene (reference sequence).

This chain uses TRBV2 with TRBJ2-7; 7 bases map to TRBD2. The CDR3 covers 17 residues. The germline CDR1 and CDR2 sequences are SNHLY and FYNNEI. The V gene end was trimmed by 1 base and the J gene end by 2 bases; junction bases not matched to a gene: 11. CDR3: CASSEGGGRGRAYEQYF. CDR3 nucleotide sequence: TGTGCCAGCAGTGAAGGGGGGGGAAGGGGTAGGGCCTACGAGCAGTACTTC.

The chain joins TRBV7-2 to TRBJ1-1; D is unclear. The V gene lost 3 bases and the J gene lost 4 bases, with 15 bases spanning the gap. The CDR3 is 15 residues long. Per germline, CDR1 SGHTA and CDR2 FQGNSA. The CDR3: CASSLVLGVGTEAFF. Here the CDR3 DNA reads TGTGCCAGCAGCTTGGTACTCGGGGTGGGCACTGAAGCTTTCTTT.

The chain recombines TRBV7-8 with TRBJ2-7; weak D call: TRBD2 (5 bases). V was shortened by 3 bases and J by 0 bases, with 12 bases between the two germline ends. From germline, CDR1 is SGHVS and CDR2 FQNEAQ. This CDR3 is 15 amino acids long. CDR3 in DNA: TGTGCCAGCAGCTTCTCCGATCGGGGCTCCTACGAGCAGTACTTC. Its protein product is CASSFSDRGSYEQYF.

CDR3 coding DNA: TGCGCCAGCAGCTTGGGGGTGGCTAGCGGGAGAAGGTTCTTTGAGCAGTTCTTC. Its translation: CASSLGVASGRRFFEQFF. V is TRBV5-1 and J is TRBJ2-1; 10 bases are a match to TRBD2. Germline assignment: CDR1 SGHRS and CDR2 YFSETQ. The CDR3 extends over 18 amino acids. Trimming at V came to 0 bases and at J to 9 bases, leaving 15 bases not matched to a gene.

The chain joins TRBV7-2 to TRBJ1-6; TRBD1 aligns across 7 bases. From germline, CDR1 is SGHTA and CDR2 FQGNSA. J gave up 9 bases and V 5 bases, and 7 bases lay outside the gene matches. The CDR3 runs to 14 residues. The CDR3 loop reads CASSIKTGPSPLHF. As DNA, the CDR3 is TGTGCCAGCAGCATAAAGACAGGGCCTTCACCCCTCCACTTT.